These 22 T cell receptor beta chains share one sample of origin, sequenced in a study of CD8 T cells in Susac syndrome. RNA in amounts of roughly 0.5 to 1 ug was reverse transcribed with random hexamers. A single record per CDR3 protein comes from TCRdb applying MiXCR to the immunoSEQ multiplex PCR reads. The data hold 190,000 or so distinct CDR3 sequences, with around 93% observed a single time. Sequencing input: CD4+ T cells from PBMCs. These receptors originate from a human donor with multiple sclerosis.

The chain links TRBV5-6 to TRBJ1-5; 7 nucleotides agree with TRBD1. V was pared by 4 bases and J by 4 bases, with 11 bases of the junction left unmatched. The CDR3 covers 16 residues. In germline, CDR1 is SGHDT, CDR2 YYEEEE. The CDR3 nucleotides read TGTGCCAGCAGCGTGTCAAGAGGCAGGGGGAATCAGCCCCAGCATTTT. This codes for CASSVSRGRGNQPQHF.

This rearrangement joins TRBV20-1 to TRBJ2-6, with D tentatively TRBD1 (5 bases). The ends were cut back, 1 base at V and 2 bases at J, with 15 bases in the middle. CDR3 length equals 17 residues. Germline V gives CDR1 DFQATT, CDR2 SNEGSKA (reference sequence). The CDR3 here is CSARGGQGIAGANVLTF. The CDR3 nucleotides read TGCAGTGCTAGAGGTGGCCAGGGAATAGCTGGGGCCAACGTCCTGACTTTC.

The chain carries TRBV30 and TRBJ1-2; possibly TRBD1 for D (6 bases). V gave up 1 base and J gave up 3 bases, with 15 bases separating them. Germline V gene sequence: CDR1 GTSNPN, CDR2 SVGIG (reference sequence). The CDR3 runs 15 residues. CDR3 loop: CAWSAPRGGDYGYTF. CDR3 DNA sequence: TGTGCCTGGAGTGCCCCCAGGGGAGGGGACTATGGCTACACCTTC.

J is TRBJ2-3 and V is TRBV2; 8 positions agree with TRBD2. Germline CDR1 is SNHLY and CDR2 is FYNNEI. Trimming took 7 bases from V and 6 from J; bases not matched to a gene: 6. This CDR3 has 13 amino acids. CDR3 sequence (DNA): TGTGCCAGCACGGGGGGGCCGGGTGATACGCAGTATTTT. Amino acids: CASTGGPGDTQYF.

The gene calls are TRBV3-1 and TRBJ2-7; the D gene is possibly TRBD2 (5 bases). The CDR3 spans 12 residues. V lost 6 bases and J lost 6, with 12 bases in between. CDR1 is LGHDT, CDR2 YNNKEL, per germline (reference sequence). CDR3 sequence: CASSPGLGEQYF. The CDR3 region has the DNA TGTGCCAGCAGTCCCGGACTGGGCGAGCAGTACTTC.

V is TRBV3-1 and J is TRBJ1-5; D ambiguous. CDR1 and CDR2 from the germline V gene are LGHDT and YNNKEL (reference sequence). V gave up 0 bases and J gave up 6 bases, with 3 bases separating them. The CDR3 totals 12 residues. Here the CDR3 reads CASSQDGQPQHF. The CDR3, as DNA: TGTGCCAGCAGCCAAGACGGTCAGCCCCAGCATTTT.

V is TRBV20-1 and J is TRBJ2-3; D might be TRBD1 (6 bases). From germline, CDR1 is DFQATT and CDR2 SNEGSKA (reference sequence). Trimming took off 1 base at V and 1 base at J, with 15 bases between the two ends. The CDR3 loop spans 16 amino acids. The CDR3 here is CSARGAGARGTDTQYF. DNA for the CDR3: TGCAGTGCTAGAGGGGCAGGGGCCAGGGGCACAGATACGCAGTATTTT.

The rearrangement joins TRBV20-1 to TRBJ2-1; D might be TRBD2 (5 bases). CDR1 and CDR2 from the germline V gene are DFQATT and SNEGSKA (reference sequence). Trimming stripped 5 bases from V and 2 bases from J, with 13 bases between. The CDR3 contains 14 residues. In nucleotides, the CDR3 is TGCAGTGCTCTCCTTTACGGGACCTACAATGAGCAGTTCTTC. Its protein is CSALLYGTYNEQFF.

The chain combines TRBV20-1 with TRBJ2-1; D is undetermined. V was pared by 5 bases and J by 4 bases, with 6 bases between. The CDR3 length is 11 residues. CDR1 and CDR2 from the germline V gene are DFQATT and SNEGSKA (reference sequence). The CDR3 sequence is CSARYYNEQFF. The CDR3 DNA reads TGCAGTGCTCGCTATTACAATGAGCAGTTCTTC.

This chain joins TRBV25-1 and TRBJ1-1; 10 bases agree with TRBD1. The CDR3 is made up of 16 amino acids. Germline V gives CDR1 MGHDK, CDR2 SYGVNS. Trimming at V came to 7 bases and at J to 5 bases, leaving 13 bases not matched to a gene. In DNA, the CDR3 is TGTGCCAGCACCGAAGGGACAGGGGCCAGGTGGACTGAAGCTTTCTTT. Its protein product is CASTEGTGARWTEAFF. The full variable domain, in which reference TRBV25-1 and TRBJ1-1 provide the parts outside the CDR3, is EADIYQTPRYLVIGTGKKITLECSQTMGHDKMYWYQQDPGMELHLIHYSYGVNSTEKGDLSSESTVSRIRTEHFPLTLESARPSHTSQYLCASTEGTGARWTEAFFGQGTRLTVV.

The rearrangement uses TRBV6-6 and TRBJ1-1; D is uncertain. Trimming took off 10 bases at V and 5 bases at J, with 14 bases between the two ends. The CDR3 is made up of 12 amino acids. Germline-derived CDR1 and CDR2 are MNHNY and SVGAGI (reference sequence). The CDR3 protein is CATKDARTEAFF. The CDR3 DNA follows: TGTGCCACCAAGGACGCGAGAACTGAAGCTTTCTTT.

Only one count was recorded for this clonotype. The rearrangement links TRBV18 to TRBJ1-2; perhaps TRBD1 as D (5 bases). Trimming took 5 bases from V and 5 from J, leaving 15 bases between them. Per germline, CDR1 KGHSH and CDR2 LQKENI. CDR3 length equals 14 residues. In nucleotides, the CDR3 is TGTGCCAGCTCATTAGCTTACGAGGGGTATGGCTACACCTTC. Translated, it gives CASSLAYEGYGYTF.

The chain uses TRBV12-3 or TRBV12-4 and TRBJ1-2; D remains unclear. There are 15 residues in the CDR3. The V end was cut by 3 bases, the J end by 0 bases, with 11 bases between. The CDR3 here is CASSFPTFTNYGYTF. As DNA, the CDR3 is TGTGCCAGCAGTTTCCCCACATTCACTAACTATGGCTACACCTTC.

The chain joins TRBV30 to TRBJ1-3; D uncertain. The V gene's germline CDR1 is GTSNPN and CDR2 SVGIG (reference sequence). The V and J ends lost 3 bases and 0 bases respectively, with 6 bases between them. The CDR3 extends over 13 amino acids. Here the CDR3 reads CAWSWASGNTIYF. DNA of the CDR3: TGTGCCTGGAGCTGGGCCTCTGGAAACACCATATATTTT.

The V and J genes are TRBV2 and TRBJ1-2; D gene uncertain. Germline V gives CDR1 SNHLY, CDR2 FYNNEI. CDR3 length: 13 residues. Trimming stripped 2 bases from V and 7 bases from J, with 11 bases between. The CDR3 bases are TGTGCCAGCAGTGAATCCAGTTATGGTGGCTACACCTTC. Protein: CASSESSYGGYTF.

The V and J genes are TRBV30 and TRBJ2-5; D is possibly TRBD2 (5 bases). Germline CDR1 is GTSNPN and CDR2 is SVGIG (reference sequence). The CDR3 is 12 amino acids. V lost 5 bases to trimming and J lost 5 bases, with 12 bases between them. CDR3 protein: CAWAPGGETQYF. In DNA form, the CDR3 reads TGTGCCTGGGCGCCCGGCGGGGAGACCCAGTACTTC.

The rearrangement links TRBV7-9 to TRBJ2-3; the D gene is possibly TRBD1 (6 bases). CDR3 length: 16 residues. With 5 bases removed from V and 2 bases from J, the gap between germline ends came to 17 bases. Germline V gene sequence: CDR1 SEHNR, CDR2 FQNEAQ (reference sequence). The CDR3 sequence: CASSTGRADDTDTQYF. The CDR3 DNA sequence: TGTGCCAGCAGCACAGGGCGGGCCGATGACACAGATACGCAGTATTTT.

The chain couples TRBV20-1 to TRBJ2-4; 7 bases agree with TRBD1. Trimming removed 6 bases from V and 1 base from J; junction bases left unmatched: 6. CDR3 length equals 14 residues. The V gene's germline CDR1 is DFQATT and CDR2 SNEGSKA (reference sequence). The CDR3 region is CSAAMTGAKNIQYF. CDR3 nucleotide sequence: TGCAGTGCCGCAATGACAGGGGCCAAAAACATTCAGTACTTC.

J is TRBJ1-2 and V is TRBV25-1; TRBD1 matches at 7 bases. This CDR3 is built from 15 residues. The germline V gene encodes CDR1 MGHDK and CDR2 SYGVNS. V was clipped by 5 bases and J by 5 bases; unmatched bases: 11. CDR3 nucleotides: TGTGCCAGCAGTCCCCGCCTCGCACAGGGGTATGGCTACACCTTC. This translates into CASSPRLAQGYGYTF.

The chain is built from TRBV29-1 and TRBJ1-2; possible D gene TRBD1, 6 bases. Trimming cost V 6 bases and J 5 bases, with 13 bases left between them. This CDR3 spans 12 amino acids. Germline assignment: CDR1 SQVTM and CDR2 ANQGSEA. The CDR3 nucleotides are TGCAGCGTGGGGGCAGGGGCATATGGCTACACCTTC. The encoded protein is CSVGAGAYGYTF. The whole variable domain, remainder taken from reference TRBV29-1 and TRBJ1-2, is SAVISQKPSRDICQRGTSLTIQCQVDSQVTMMFWYRQQPGQSLTLIATANQGSEATYESGFVIDKFPISRPNLTFSTLTVSNMSPEDSSIYLCSVGAGAYGYTFGSGTRLTVV.

The gene calls are TRBV19 and TRBJ2-3; D may match TRBD1 or TRBD2 (5 bases each). The CDR3 runs to 16 residues. CDR1 is LNHDA, CDR2 SQIVND, per germline (reference sequence). The V and J ends lost 9 bases and 1 base respectively, with 20 bases between them. The CDR3 region is CASTKAGGFGTDTQYF. The CDR3 coding sequence is TGTGCCAGCACCAAGGCTGGGGGATTTGGCACAGATACGCAGTATTTT.

The chain has TRBV11-2 and TRBJ2-7, with D perhaps TRBD1 (6 bases). The ends were cut back, 5 bases at V and 5 bases at J, with 16 bases in the middle. CDR3 length: 14 amino acids. Germline values: CDR1 SGHAT, CDR2 FQNNGV. CDR3 residues: CASSPSGTTNEQYF. The CDR3 nucleotides are TGTGCCAGCAGCCCTTCCGGGACAACGAACGAGCAGTACTTC. Full variable domain (missing parts from reference TRBV11-2 and TRBJ2-7): EAGVAQSPRYKIIEKRQSVAFWCNPISGHATLYWYQQILGQGPKLLIQFQNNGVVDDSQLPKDRFSAERLKGVDSTLKIQPAKLEDSAVYLCASSPSGTTNEQYFGPGTRLTVT.